This T cell receptor beta chain is drawn from a study of regulatory T cells in long-lasting Graves disease. Worth noting for this clonotype: Its antigen is not identified.

As to time point: persistent/refractory GD, antithyroid drugs over 5 years with positive TRAb. Extracted RNA from PBMCs served as the source of the TCR library. The CDR3 length is 17 residues. Per the germline V gene, CDR1 is SGHAT and CDR2 is FQNNGV. V lost 1 base to trimming and J lost 2 bases, with 15 bases between them. According to the study, TCR beta libraries were built with iRepertoire HTBI primers and CDR3-region Arm-PCR. TCRdb passed the multiplex PCR reads through MiXCR, listing each CDR3 protein once. Here the sample spans 400,000 to 500,000 distinct CDR3 sequences, around 20% being singletons. Broader study findings: Persistent cases of Graves' showed reduced TCR diversity relative to newly diagnosed patients. New patients shared about a thousand public clonotypes, fewer than the roughly 2,700 shared by persistent patients.

The clonotype comes from a female donor with Graves disease. This rearrangement joins TRBV11-2 to TRBJ2-1, with D tentatively TRBD2 (6 bases). The specimen was peripheral blood mononuclear cells (PBMCs), collected when the disease was refractory, from a patient treated with antithyroid drugs. The CDR3 bases are TGTGCCAGCAGCTTAGTTATGGGCGGGGACCCCTACAATGAGCAGTTCTTC. This encodes CASSLVMGGDPYNEQFF.